This T cell receptor (beta chain) comes out of a study of cytomegalovirus exposure and HLA in healthy donors (dated by TCRdb to about 2017). Context from the whole study: In an earlier analysis of 450 to 750 of the donors, 276 Gb of sequence data and roughly 100 million unique TCR beta sequences from some 170 million T cells were reported. Typing coverage varied by locus: about 620-630 donors for A, B, C, DRB1 and DQB1; roughly 500 for DQA1; 600 to 610 for DPA1; some 470 for DPB1. The genetic ancestry cluster associated with self-reported Caucasian donors included 80% to 90% of the roughly 410 genotyped donors. The study profiled the T cell repertoires of around 700 subjects by immunosequencing and related them to cytomegalovirus serostatus. The study was designed to test whether signatures of past pathogen exposure could be identified by cataloging public T cell receptors. All discovery cohort repertoires had been generated on a single sequencing platform. Four to six DR-DQ haplotypes were handled as single units for association and clustering, since linkage in the cohort was strong. In a later genetic analysis, genome-wide SNP genotypes for about 65% of the roughly 700 donors were used, and that subset was treated as a discovery cohort. On average, around 240,000 unique TCR beta nucleotide sequences were sequenced per donor among about 400 genotyped donors of the cohort, with roughly 18% of those sequences being non-productive. Rather than drawing on any new phenotypic data, the later analysis identified candidate immune exposures from TCR beta sequences and the way those sequences occurred across donors. To decide whether each TCR beta V gene segment behaved as functional or pseudogenic, an earlier analysis of fewer than 750 of the donors relied on high-throughput TCR beta sequencing. A later analysis re-examined previously published TCR beta repertoires from 610 or so donors and added high-resolution HLA genotyping to investigate patterns of TCR occurrence. Roughly 310 gigabases of sequencing data and some 85 million unique TCR sequences were included in an early release covering roughly 600 HLA-typed donors. Donor age, sex, ethnicity and CMV serostatus were collected together with the repertoire data. Class I and class II HLA loci were covered by the typing at four-digit resolution. Besides the first cohort of roughly 640 subjects, a separate validation cohort made up of 120 different subjects was used. To predict cytomegalovirus infection status, the study brought together high-throughput TCR immunosequencing, statistical association of individual TCRs with disease status, and machine learning. Overall study outcomes, separate from this receptor: Specific HLA alleles were associated with 16,951 TCR beta sequences at a false discovery rate of 0.05 in a later analysis. Sequencing depth was assumed to be roughly uniform across donors in the presence/absence analyses, though that assumption may not hold. In vitro tests confirmed that a few of the cytomegalovirus-associated TCR beta chains recognize cytomegalovirus antigens. The classifier was reported to diagnose cytomegalovirus status with high specificity and sensitivity in both the original cohort and the validation cohort. According to a later analysis, parvovirus B19, influenza, CMV and Epstein-Barr virus appeared linked to several top co-occurrence clusters. When HLA alleles, especially DR and DQ, strongly co-occurred, attributing TCR associations to individual alleles was difficult. V-gene and J-gene trimming of TCR beta chains was associated with a missense DCLRE1C variant in a later genetic analysis, and the association was replicated in an independent cohort. According to a later analysis, TCR association rates differed among HLA loci, with DRB1 alleles showing the most associated TCRs and HLA-C alleles showing the fewest. In a later analysis, most CMV-associated TCR beta chains were found to appear HLA-restricted, with HLA associations seemingly driven largely by CMV exposure. Because HLA typing was unavailable for some donors at each locus, only the typed subset was used in association tests. A further reported finding was that TCR beta sequences accurately predicted the HLA-A and HLA-B alleles for most subjects in the first cohort. In an earlier analysis of some 640 of the donors, most TCR beta V segments were observed in productive rearrangements about 87% or about 30% of the time, broadly matching IMGT annotations. Because counts were too low, about 18 rarely observed V segments, including chromosome 9 orphons, were excluded from the earlier analysis of some 590 of the donors. A total of 150 to 200 TCR beta chains were listed by the study as associated with cytomegalovirus. A cluster of highly shared sequence variants was judged likely to be a technical artifact of the sequencing pipeline. According to a later genetic analysis, donors in an Asian-associated ancestry cluster had fewer N-insertions in productive TCRs than the approximately 670-donor mean. Correlated functional status among segregating V segments might be attributable to linkage disequilibrium, but an unknown experimental factor could not be ruled out. Some IMGT-functional V segments, including TRBV6-2 and TRBV6-3, could not be told apart with the 87-base-pair reads, so those segments were excluded. For the cohort, immune exposure information was limited to CMV serostatus. Across donors, most TCR sequences were observed very rarely, whereas some public TCRs were present in many individuals. A later analysis found that HLA-associated TCR beta chains were more clonally expanded and had lower generation probabilities than equally common non-associated chains. According to the authors, the approach could potentially be generalized to other disease states and immunological phenotypes. The cohort was sequenced for TCR beta chains only, and without alpha or paired-chain data the features that could be detected were limited.

Library construction relied on the immunoSEQ multiplex PCR assay. For the multiplex PCR, a mixture combining 60 forward primers for TCR Vbeta segments and 13 reverse primers for TCR Jbeta segments was used. Amplification of the CDR3 region of rearranged TCR beta genes was performed with a multiplex PCR assay on genomic DNA. The Illumina HiSeq System was used to sequence the amplified TCR beta libraries as 87-base-pair reads. Turning to the authors' computational methods: A later analysis tallied approximately 87 million unique TCR beta chains across the 666 repertoires, and about 10 million of those chains were shared by two or more donors. Raw reads were error-corrected and collapsed into unique sequences by a nearest-neighbor algorithm in which closely related sequences were merged to remove PCR and sequencing errors. CDR3 sequences were aligned to IMGT reference sequences to assign V, D and J gene segments. Each retained sequence needed at least a six-nucleotide match to both a V gene segment and a J gene segment. A rearrangement was called productive if the CDR3 had no stop codons and remained in frame with V and J, and every other rearrangement was called non-productive. CDR3 was defined according to IMGT convention as the region running from the second conserved V-encoded cysteine to the conserved J-encoded phenylalanine. The earlier analysis of some 580 of the donors excluded any sequence lacking an unambiguous match to a single V gene segment. An earlier analysis of a few hundred of the donors called V segments functional above 56.7% productive rearrangements and segregating when the between-donor standard deviation exceeded 5%. A statistical classification framework was built for diagnosing cytomegalovirus status from the catalog of TCR beta chain sequences. In a later analysis, V and J genes were assigned by comparing TCR nucleotide sequences against IMGT/GENE-DB human TR gene sequences. A later analysis assigned CDR3 sequences and most-parsimonious VDJ recombination scenarios with the TCRdist pipeline. A later analysis defined each TCR beta chain by its CDR3 amino acid sequence plus V-gene family, and excluded reads lacking a unique V-gene family. To address suspected cross-contamination and a sequencing artifact, a later analysis removed several hundred highly shared, low-generation-probability nucleotide sequences. In a later analysis, a clonal expansion index for each public chain was calculated from normalized within-repertoire ranks of inferred template counts. In a later analysis, generation probabilities were computed using a VDJ recombination model fitted to out-of-frame rearrangements, and the results were checked against IGoR. Hypergeometric tests were used in a later analysis to score TCR-TCR, TCR-HLA and TCR-CMV co-occurrence, with a repertoire-size bias correction applied to the TCR pairs. To estimate false discovery rates, a later analysis permuted the HLA or CMV assignments 20 times. In a later analysis, co-occurring TCRs were grouped using DBSCAN, and TCRdist sequence similarity was added for clustering within HLA-allele-positive subsets. Repertoires with fewer than 30,000 or more than 120,000 public chains, plus five repertoires with anomalous nucleotide sharing, were excluded from co-occurrence clustering. TCRdb stores this immuneACCESS table with in-frame sequences only. Part of the clones is absent; in the studies checked, under half of the shortfall reflects unresolved V genes, and no reason is known for the rest. That table furnishes V, J and clone size, whereas the DNA furnished D and trimming. For this sample there are 100,000 to 150,000 clones; over 70% appear just once. The leading ten clones occupy about 1.5% of the sample.

Of note for this clone: It lacks a known antigen. Within one base of it there is no much larger clone, and no base qualities were kept. Within the sample, other DNA sequences also encode this same CDR3.

Looking up the germline V gene (reference sequence) yields CDR1 MNHEY and CDR2 SMNVEV. V lost 3 bases and J lost 4 bases; the stretch between them is 15 bases long. Counted from cysteine to phenylalanine, this CDR3 has 15 amino acids. The entry retains the CDR3 DNA only, 45 bases that are in frame from base 1. The cohort consisted of fewer than 700 healthy bone marrow donors. At the time of sampling, all cohort members were nominally healthy, though unrecorded immune exposures were likely present. The donor was CMV seronegative and belonged to the group of under 400 seronegative cohort members. A peripheral blood sample was collected from each donor, and TCR beta sequencing was performed on peripheral blood mononuclear cells. Genomic DNA was extracted from the blood cell samples with the Qiagen DNeasy Blood Extraction Kit.

The V gene is TRBV27 and the J gene is TRBJ1-1; the D gene is possibly TRBD1, with 5 bases matching. The TCR comes from a woman aged 18-29 years in good health and CMV-seronegative. The material sequenced was PBMCs. The CDR3 amino acid sequence is: CASSFGLTGGTEAFF. The DNA sequence is given as TGTGCCAGCAGTTTCGGGCTCACCGGGGGCACTGAAGCTTTCTTT.